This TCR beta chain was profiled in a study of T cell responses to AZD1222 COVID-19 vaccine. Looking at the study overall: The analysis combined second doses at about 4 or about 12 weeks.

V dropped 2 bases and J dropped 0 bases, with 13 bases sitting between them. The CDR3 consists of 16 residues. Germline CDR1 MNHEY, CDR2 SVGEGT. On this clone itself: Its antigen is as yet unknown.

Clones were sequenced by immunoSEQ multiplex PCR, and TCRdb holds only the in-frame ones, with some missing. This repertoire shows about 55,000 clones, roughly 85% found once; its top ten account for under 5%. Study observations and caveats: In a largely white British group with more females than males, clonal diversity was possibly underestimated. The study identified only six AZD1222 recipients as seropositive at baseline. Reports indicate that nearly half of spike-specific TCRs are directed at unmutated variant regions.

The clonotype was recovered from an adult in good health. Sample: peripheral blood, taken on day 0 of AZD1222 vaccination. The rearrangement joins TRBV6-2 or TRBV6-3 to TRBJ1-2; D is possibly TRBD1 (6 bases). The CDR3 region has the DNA TGTGCCAGCAGTTACCCCACAGGGACAACTAACTATGGCTACACCTTC. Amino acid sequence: CASSYPTGTTNYGYTF.